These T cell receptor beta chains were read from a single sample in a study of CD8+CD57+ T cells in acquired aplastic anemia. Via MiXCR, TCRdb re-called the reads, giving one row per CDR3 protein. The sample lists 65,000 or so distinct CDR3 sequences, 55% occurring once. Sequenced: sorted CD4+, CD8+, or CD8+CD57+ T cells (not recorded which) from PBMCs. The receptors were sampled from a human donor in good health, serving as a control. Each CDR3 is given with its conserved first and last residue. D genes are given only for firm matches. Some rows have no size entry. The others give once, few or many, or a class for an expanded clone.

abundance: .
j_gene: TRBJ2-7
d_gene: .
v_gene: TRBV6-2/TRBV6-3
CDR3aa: CASTSGDGEQYF
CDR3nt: TGTGCCAGCACTTCAGGGGACGGCGAGCAGTACTTC

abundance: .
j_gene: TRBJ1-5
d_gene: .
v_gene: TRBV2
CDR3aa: CASSVDRDTHQPQHF
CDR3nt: TGTGCCAGCAGTGTAGACCGGGACACTCATCAGCCCCAGCATTTT

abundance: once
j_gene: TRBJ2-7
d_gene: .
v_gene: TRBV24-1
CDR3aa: CATSDFGGQGVGEQYF
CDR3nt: TGTGCCACCAGTGATTTTGGGGGGCAGGGTGTGGGCGAGCAGTACTTC

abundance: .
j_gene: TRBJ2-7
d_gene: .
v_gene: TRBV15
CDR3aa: CATSRDIDREQYF
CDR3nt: TGTGCCACCAGCAGAGATATCGATCGTGAGCAGTACTTC

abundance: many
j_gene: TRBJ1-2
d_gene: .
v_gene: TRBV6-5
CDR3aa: CASSYSDRLGTGYTF
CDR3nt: TGTGCCAGCAGTTACTCTGACAGGCTGGGGACTGGCTACACCTTC

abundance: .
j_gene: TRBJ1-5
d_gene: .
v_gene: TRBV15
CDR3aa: CATSRSVTRGGNQPQHF
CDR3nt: TGTGCCACCAGCAGAAGTGTGACGAGGGGTGGCAATCAGCCCCAGCATTTT

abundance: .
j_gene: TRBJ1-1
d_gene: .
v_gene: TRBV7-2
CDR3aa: CASSTGRSAFF
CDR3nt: TGTGCCAGCAGCACAGGACGGTCTGCTTTCTTT

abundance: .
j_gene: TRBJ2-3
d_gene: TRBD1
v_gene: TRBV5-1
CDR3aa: CASRRVGQPSTDTQYF
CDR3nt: TGCGCCAGCAGGAGGGTGGGACAGCCGAGCACAGATACGCAGTATTTT

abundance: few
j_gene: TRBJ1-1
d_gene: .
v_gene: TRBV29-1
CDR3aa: CSGLVGAGSWNTEAFF
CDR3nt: TGCAGCGGCCTTGTTGGGGCAGGGAGCTGGAACACTGAAGCTTTCTTT

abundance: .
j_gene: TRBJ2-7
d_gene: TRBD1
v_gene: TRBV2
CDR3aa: CASSVGTGLREQYF
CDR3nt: TGTGCCAGCAGTGTCGGGACAGGGCTGCGCGAGCAGTACTTC

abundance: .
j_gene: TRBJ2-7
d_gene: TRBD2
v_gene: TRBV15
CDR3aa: CATSSQGLAGVEQYF
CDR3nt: TGTGCCACCAGCAGCCAAGGCCTAGCGGGAGTCGAGCAGTACTTC

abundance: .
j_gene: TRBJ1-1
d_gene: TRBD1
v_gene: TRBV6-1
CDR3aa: CASTVDRDTEAFF
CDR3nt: TGTGCCAGCACCGTTGACAGGGACACTGAAGCTTTCTTT

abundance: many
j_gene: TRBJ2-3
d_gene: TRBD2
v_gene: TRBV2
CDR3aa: CASSDRGAGVTDTQYF
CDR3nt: TGTGCCAGCAGTGACAGGGGAGCGGGAGTCACAGATACGCAGTATTTT

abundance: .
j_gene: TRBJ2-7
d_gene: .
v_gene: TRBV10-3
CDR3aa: CAISETSYEQYF
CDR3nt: TGTGCCATCAGCGAAACTTCCTACGAGCAGTACTTC

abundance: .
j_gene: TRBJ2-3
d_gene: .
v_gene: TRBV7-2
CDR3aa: CASRKWTDTQYF
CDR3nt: TGTGCCAGCAGGAAATGGACCGATACGCAGTATTTT

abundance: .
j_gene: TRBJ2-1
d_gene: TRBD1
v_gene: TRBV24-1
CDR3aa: CATSDFGTGSPGEQFF
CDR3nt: TGTGCCACCAGTGATTTTGGGACAGGGTCGCCCGGCGAGCAGTTCTTC

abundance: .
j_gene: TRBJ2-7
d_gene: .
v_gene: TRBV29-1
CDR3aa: CSFERVNSYEQYF
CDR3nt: TGCAGCTTCGAACGGGTGAACTCCTACGAGCAGTACTTC

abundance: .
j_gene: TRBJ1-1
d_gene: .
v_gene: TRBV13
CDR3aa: CASRTGIFPF
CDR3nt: TGTGCCAGCAGGACCGGGATCTTCCCTTTT

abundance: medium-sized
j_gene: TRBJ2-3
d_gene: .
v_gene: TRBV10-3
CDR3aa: CAISESSGLTDTQYF
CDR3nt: TGTGCCATCAGTGAGTCTAGCGGACTCACAGATACGCAGTATTTT

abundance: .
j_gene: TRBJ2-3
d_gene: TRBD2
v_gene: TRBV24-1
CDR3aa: CATSRGSGRASEQYF
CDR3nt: TGTGCCACCAGTCGGGGGAGCGGGAGGGCCAGTGAGCAGTATTTT

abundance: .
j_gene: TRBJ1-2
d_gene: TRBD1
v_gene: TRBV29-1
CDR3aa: CSVELTGGGGYTF
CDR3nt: TGCAGCGTTGAGTTAACAGGGGGCGGAGGTTACACCTTC

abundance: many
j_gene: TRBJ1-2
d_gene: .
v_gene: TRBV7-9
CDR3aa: CASSLVGPRGYTF
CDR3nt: TGTGCCAGCAGCTTAGTCGGCCCTCGCGGCTACACCTTC

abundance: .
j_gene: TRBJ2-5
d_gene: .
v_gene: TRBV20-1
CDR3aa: CSAIRAEEGETQYF
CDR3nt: TGCAGTGCGATCAGGGCCGAGGAGGGGGAGACCCAGTACTTC

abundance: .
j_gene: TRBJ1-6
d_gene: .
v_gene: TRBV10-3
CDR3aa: CAISAGNNSPLHF
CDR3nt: TGTGCCATCAGTGCTGGGAATAATTCACCCCTCCACTTT

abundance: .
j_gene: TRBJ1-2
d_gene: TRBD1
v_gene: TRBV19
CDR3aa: CARPGQGAEGYTF
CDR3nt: TGTGCCAGACCGGGACAGGGGGCGGAGGGCTACACCTTC

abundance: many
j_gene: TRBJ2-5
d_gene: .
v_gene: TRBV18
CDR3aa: CASSPAGTALQETQYF
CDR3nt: TGTGCCAGCTCACCGGCGGGGACCGCCCTACAAGAGACCCAGTACTTC

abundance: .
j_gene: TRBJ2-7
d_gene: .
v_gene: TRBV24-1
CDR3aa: CATSVAGGSGELYF
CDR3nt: .

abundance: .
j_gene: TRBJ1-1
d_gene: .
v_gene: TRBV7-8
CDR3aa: CASSLAGEAEAFF
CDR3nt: TGTGCCAGCAGCTTAGCGGGGGAAGCTGAAGCTTTCTTT

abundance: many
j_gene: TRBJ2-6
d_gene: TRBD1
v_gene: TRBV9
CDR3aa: CASSDGQGTANVLTF
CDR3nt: TGTGCCAGCAGCGACGGACAGGGAACGGCCAACGTCCTGACTTTC

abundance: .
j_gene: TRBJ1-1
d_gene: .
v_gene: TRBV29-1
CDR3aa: CSVAGETNTEAFF
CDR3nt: TGCAGCGTTGCCGGGGAGACGAACACTGAAGCTTTCTTT

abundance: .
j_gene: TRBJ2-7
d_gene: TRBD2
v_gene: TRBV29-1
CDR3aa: CSVGETGTSGIDEQYF
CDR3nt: TGCAGCGTTGGGGAAACCGGGACTAGCGGGATCGACGAGCAGTACTTC

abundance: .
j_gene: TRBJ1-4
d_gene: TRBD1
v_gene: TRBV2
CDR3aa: CASSALGTVGEKLFF
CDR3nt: TGTGCCAGCAGTGCCCTCGGGACAGTGGGTGAAAAACTGTTTTTT

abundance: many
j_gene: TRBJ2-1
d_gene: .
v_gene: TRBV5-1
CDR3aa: CASGPLRPSGDEQFF
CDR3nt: TGCGCCAGCGGCCCCCTGAGGCCCTCGGGCGATGAGCAGTTCTTC

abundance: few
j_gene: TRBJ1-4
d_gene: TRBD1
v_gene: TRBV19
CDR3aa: CASSMTGSEKLFF
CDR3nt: TGTGCCAGTAGTATGACAGGGAGTGAAAAACTGTTTTTT

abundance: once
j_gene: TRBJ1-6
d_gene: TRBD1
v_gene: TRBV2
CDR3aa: CASSYRTGLNSPLHF
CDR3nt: TGTGCCAGCAGTTACCGGACAGGGCTTAATTCACCCCTCCACTTT

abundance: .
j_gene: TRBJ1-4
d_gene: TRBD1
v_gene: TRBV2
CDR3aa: CASRDRAATNEKLFF
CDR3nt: TGTGCCAGCAGGGACAGGGCTGCAACTAATGAAAAACTGTTTTTT

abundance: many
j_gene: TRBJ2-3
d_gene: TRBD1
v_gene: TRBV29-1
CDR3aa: CSAAVLDRGFTDTQYF
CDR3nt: TGCAGCGCAGCAGTCTTAGACAGGGGGTTCACAGATACGCAGTATTTT

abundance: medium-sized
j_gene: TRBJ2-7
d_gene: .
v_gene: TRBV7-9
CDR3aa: CASSLDPGRAHEQYF
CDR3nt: TGTGCCAGCAGCTTAGATCCCGGGAGAGCCCACGAGCAGTACTTC

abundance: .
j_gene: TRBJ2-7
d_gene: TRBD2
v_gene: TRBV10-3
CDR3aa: CAISPSGRPAFYEQYF
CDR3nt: TGTGCCATCAGTCCTAGCGGGAGACCCGCCTTCTACGAGCAGTACTTC

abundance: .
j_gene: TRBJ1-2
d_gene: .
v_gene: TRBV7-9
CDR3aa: CASSLTGNLYGYTF
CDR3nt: TGTGCCAGCAGCTTAACGGGGAATCTTTACGGCTACACCTTC

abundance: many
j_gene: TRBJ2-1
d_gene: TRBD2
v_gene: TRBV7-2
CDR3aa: CASSLGSGRTNEQFF
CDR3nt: TGTGCCAGCAGCTTAGGTAGCGGGAGAACCAATGAGCAGTTCTTC

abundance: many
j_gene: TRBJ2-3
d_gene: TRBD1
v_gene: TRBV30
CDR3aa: CAWSVGQGLTDTQYF
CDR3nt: TGTGCCTGGAGTGTAGGACAGGGACTCACGGATACGCAGTATTTT

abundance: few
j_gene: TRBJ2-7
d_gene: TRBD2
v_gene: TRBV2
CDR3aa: CASTGRQGYEQYF
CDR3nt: TGTGCCAGCACCGGGAGGCAGGGCTACGAGCAGTACTTC

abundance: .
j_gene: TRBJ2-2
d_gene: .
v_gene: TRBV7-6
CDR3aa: CASSLLVNTGELFF
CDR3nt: TGTGCCAGCAGCTTACTAGTTAACACCGGGGAGCTGTTTTTT

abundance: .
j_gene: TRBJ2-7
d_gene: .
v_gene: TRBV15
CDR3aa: CATSSIGGLDYEQYF
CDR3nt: TGTGCCACCAGTAGTATCGGGGGGCTGGACTACGAGCAGTACTTC

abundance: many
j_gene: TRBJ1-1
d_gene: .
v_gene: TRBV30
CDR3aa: CAWGDNTEAFF
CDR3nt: TGTGCCTGGGGGGACAACACTGAAGCTTTCTTT

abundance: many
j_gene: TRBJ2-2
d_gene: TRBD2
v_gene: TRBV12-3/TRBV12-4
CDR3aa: CASSLGGGTFSGELFF
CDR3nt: TGTGCCAGCAGTTTGGGGGGGGGTACGTTCTCCGGGGAGCTGTTTTTT

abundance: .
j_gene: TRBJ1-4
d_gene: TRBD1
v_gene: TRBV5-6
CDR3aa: CASRGQGAQNNEKLFF
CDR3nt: TGTGCCAGCAGGGGACAGGGGGCGCAGAATAATGAAAAACTGTTTTTT

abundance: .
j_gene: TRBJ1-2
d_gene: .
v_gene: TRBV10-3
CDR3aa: CAITNQGGQVTYGYTF
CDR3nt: TGTGCCATCACTAACCAGGGCGGGCAGGTGACTTATGGCTACACCTTC

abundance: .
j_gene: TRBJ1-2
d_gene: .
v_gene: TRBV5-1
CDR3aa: CAGSLSLEGINYGYTF
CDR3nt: TGCGCCGGCAGCTTATCCTTGGAGGGGATCAACTATGGCTACACCTTC

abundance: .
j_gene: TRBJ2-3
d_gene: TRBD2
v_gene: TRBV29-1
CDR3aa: CSAALAGPTDTQYF
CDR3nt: TGCAGCGCCGCCTTAGCGGGGCCGACAGATACGCAGTATTTT

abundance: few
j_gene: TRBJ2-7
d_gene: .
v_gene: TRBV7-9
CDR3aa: CASTTSRAGTGEQYF
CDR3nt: TGTGCCAGCACCACTAGTAGGGCAGGGACGGGTGAGCAGTACTTC

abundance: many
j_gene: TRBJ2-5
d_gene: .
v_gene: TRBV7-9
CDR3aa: CASSLAGQGKETQYF
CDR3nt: TGTGCCAGCAGCTTAGCGGGCCAGGGTAAGGAGACCCAGTACTTC

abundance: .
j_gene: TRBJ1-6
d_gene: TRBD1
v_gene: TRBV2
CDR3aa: CASMGGQGSPLHF
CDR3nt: TGTGCCAGCATGGGGGGACAGGGGTCACCCCTCCACTTT

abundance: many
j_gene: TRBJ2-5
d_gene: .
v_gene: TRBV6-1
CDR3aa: CASSDFIGGDQETQYF
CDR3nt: TGTGCCAGCAGCGATTTTATCGGAGGGGACCAAGAGACCCAGTACTTC

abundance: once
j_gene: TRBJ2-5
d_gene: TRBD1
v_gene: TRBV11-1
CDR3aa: CASSSQGTALNQETQYF
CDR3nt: TGTGCCAGCAGCTCTCAGGGGACAGCACTAAACCAAGAGACCCAGTACTTC

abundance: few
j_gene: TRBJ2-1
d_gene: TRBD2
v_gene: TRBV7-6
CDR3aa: CASSRIEPGLPDFNEQFF
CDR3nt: TGTGCCAGCAGCCGCATAGAACCGGGACTACCTGACTTCAATGAGCAGTTCTTC